This TCR beta chain comes out of a study of OX40 agonist ivuxolimab in advanced cancers. Study information: Patients receiving dose escalation had hepatocellular carcinoma, melanoma, renal cell or head and neck cancer. Points from the study as a whole: Several nonresponders also turned out to have low normalized T-cell clonal expansion.

Worth noting for this clone: What it binds is unknown.

Assay used: immunoSEQ multiplex PCR; TCRdb lists only in-frame clones, some missing. The sample yields about 110,000 clones, approximately 90% seen once. Trimming cost V 4 bases and J 6 bases; bases outside gene matches: 4. Per germline, CDR1 MNHNS and CDR2 SASEGT. The CDR3 consists of 14 residues. The V and J genes are TRBV6-1 and TRBJ1-2; 11 nucleotides agree with TRBD1. Sequencing used CD4+ or CD8+ T cells sorted from blood, obtained in a trial of the OX40 agonist ivuxolimab. This clonotype originated in an adult with an advanced solid tumor such as melanoma, head and neck, liver or kidney cancer. DNA for the CDR3: TGTGCCAGCAGTGGGGCGGGACAGGGGGATGGCTACACCTTC. This codes for CASSGAGQGDGYTF.